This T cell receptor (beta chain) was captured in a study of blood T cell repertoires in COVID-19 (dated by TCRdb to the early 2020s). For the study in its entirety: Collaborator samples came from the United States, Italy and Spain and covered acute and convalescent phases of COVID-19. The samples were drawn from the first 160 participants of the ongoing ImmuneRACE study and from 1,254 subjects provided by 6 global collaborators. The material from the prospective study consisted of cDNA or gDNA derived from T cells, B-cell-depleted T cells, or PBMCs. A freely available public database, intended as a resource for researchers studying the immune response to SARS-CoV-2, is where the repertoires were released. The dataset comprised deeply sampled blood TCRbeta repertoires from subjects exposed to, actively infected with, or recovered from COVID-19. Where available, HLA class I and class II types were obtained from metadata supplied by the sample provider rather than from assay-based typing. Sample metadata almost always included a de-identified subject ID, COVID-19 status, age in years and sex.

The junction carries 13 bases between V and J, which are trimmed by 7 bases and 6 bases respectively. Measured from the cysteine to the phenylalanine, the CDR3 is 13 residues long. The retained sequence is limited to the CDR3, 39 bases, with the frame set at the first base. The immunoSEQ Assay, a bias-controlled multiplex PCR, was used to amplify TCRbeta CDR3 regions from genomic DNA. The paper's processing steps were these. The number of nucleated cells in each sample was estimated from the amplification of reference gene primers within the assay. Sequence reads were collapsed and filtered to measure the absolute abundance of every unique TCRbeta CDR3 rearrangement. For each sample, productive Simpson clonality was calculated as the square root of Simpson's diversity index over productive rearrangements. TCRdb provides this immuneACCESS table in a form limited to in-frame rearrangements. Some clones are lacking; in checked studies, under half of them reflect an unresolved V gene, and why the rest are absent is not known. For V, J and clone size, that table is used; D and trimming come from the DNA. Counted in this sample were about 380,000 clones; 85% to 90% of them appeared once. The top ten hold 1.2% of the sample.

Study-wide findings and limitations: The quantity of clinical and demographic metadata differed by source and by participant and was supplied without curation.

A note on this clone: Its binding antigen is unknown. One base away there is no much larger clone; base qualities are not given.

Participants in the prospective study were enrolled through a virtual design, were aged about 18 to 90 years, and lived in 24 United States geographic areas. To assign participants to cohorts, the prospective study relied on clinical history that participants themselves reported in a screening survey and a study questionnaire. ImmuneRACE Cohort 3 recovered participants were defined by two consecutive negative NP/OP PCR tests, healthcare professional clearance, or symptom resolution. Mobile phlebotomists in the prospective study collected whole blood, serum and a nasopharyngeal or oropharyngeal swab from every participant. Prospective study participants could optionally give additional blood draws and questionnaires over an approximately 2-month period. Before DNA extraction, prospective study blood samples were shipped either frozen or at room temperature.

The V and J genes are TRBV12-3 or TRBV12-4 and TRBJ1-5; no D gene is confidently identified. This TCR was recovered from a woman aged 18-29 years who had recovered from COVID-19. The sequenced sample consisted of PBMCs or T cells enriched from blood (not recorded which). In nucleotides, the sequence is TGTGCCAGCACCCTGGGTGGCGGTCAGCCCCAGCATTTT. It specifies CASTLGGGQPQHF.